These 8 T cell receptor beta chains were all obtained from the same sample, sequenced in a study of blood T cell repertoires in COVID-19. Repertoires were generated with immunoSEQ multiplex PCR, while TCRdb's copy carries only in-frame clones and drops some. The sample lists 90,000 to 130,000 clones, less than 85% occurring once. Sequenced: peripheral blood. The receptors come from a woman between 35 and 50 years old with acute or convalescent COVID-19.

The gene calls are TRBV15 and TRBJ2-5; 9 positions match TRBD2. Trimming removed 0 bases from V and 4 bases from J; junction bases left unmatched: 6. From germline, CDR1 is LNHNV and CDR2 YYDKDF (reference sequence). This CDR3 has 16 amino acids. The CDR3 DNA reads TGTGCCACCAGCAGAGATCGGGCGGGGGGGAGAGAGACCCAGTACTTC. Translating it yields CATSRDRAGGRETQYF.

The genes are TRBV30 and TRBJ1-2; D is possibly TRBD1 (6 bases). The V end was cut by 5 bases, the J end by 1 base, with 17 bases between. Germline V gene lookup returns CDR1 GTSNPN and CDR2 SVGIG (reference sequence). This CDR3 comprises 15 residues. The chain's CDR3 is CAWASRRQVNYGYTF. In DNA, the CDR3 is TGTGCCTGGGCTTCGAGACGACAGGTTAACTATGGCTACACCTTC.

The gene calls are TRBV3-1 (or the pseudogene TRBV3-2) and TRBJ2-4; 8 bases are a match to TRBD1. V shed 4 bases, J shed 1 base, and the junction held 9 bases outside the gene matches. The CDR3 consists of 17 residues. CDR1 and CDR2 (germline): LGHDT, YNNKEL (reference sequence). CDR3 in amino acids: CASSLSQGAYAKNIQYF. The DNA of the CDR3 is TGTGCCAGCAGCCTGTCCCAGGGGGCGTACGCCAAAAACATTCAGTACTTC.

CDR3 DNA sequence: TGTGCCAGCTCACCACCCCGGGAGGGAGGGGGGACCCAGTACTTC. This codes for CASSPPREGGGTQYF. The gene calls are TRBV18 and TRBJ2-5; 8 positions match TRBD2. V gave up 0 bases and J gave up 7 bases; unmatched junction bases: 7. The CDR3 runs to 15 residues. In germline, CDR1 is KGHSH, CDR2 LQKENI.

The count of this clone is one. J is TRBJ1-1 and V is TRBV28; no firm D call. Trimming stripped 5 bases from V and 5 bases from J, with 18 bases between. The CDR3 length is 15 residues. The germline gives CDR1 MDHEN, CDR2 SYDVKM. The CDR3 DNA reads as TGTGCCAGCAGTGACCCAGGAAAAGGAACGACTGAAGCTTTCTTT. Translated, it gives CASSDPGKGTTEAFF.

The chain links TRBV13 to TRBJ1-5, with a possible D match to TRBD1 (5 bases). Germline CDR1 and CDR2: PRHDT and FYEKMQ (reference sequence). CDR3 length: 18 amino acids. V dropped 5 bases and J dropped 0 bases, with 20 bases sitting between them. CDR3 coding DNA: TGTGCCAGCAGCAGAGAGGGGTGGAGCGGGGGTAGCAATCAGCCCCAGCATTTT. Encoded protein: CASSREGWSGGSNQPQHF.

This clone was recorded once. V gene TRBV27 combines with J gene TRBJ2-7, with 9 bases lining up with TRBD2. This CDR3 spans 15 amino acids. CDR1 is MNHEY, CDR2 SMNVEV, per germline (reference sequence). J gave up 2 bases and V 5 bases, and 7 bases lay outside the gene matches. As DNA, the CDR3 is TGTGCCAGCAGTCCAGACAGCGGGGGGACCTACGAGCAGTACTTC. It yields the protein CASSPDSGGTYEQYF.

For the CDR3, the DNA is TGTGCCAGCAGCTCAGGGGACAGGGATTACTATGGCTACACCTTC. Translation: CASSSGDRDYYGYTF. This chain joins TRBV3-1 (or the pseudogene TRBV3-2) and TRBJ1-2; 9 bases line up with TRBD1. The trim removed 5 bases at V and 3 bases at J, leaving 7 bases unmatched. Looked up from germline, CDR1 is LGHDT and CDR2 is YNNKEL (reference sequence). The CDR3 length is 15 residues.